The 30 T cell receptor beta chains below were found in one sample sequenced in a study of regulatory T cells in long-lasting Graves disease. Sample time point: newly diagnosed GD, antithyroid drugs for less than 3 months. PBMCs provided the RNA from which the TCR library was made. Investigators prepared the TCR beta libraries by applying iRepertoire HTBI primers and Arm-PCR of CDR3 regions. TCRdb fed the multiplex PCR reads into MiXCR, producing one record per CDR3 protein. The data show roughly 420,000 distinct CDR3 sequences, around 17% seen once. These same data were also listed under a study on T cells in Graves' hyperthyroidism and ophthalmopathy.

Sequences were derived from peripheral blood mononuclear cells (PBMCs), sampled at new diagnosis, from a patient treated with antithyroid drugs. These receptors were obtained from a woman in her twenties or thirties with Graves disease.

This clonotype was recorded many times. This chain joins TRBV6-1 and TRBJ2-7; D remains unclear. V was clipped by 2 bases and J by 0 bases, with 5 bases between them. This CDR3 contains 13 residues. Germline V lookup: CDR1 MNHNS, CDR2 SASEGT. The DNA for the CDR3 is TGTGCCAGCAGTGAAACACTCTCCTACGAGCAGTACTTC. This sequence encodes CASSETLSYEQYF.

This clonotype was observed a handful of times. The V call is TRBV27, the J call TRBJ2-7, with 8 nucleotides matching TRBD2. The V segment lost 1 base and the J segment 2 bases; nucleotides outside the gene matches: 4. The CDR3 runs 15 residues. The germline V gene has CDR1 MNHEY and CDR2 SMNVEV (reference sequence). The CDR3 loop reads CASSLYTAGAYEQYF. For the CDR3, the DNA is TGTGCCAGCAGTTTATACACAGCGGGAGCCTACGAGCAGTACTTC.

The sample holds a few counts of this clonotype. The rearrangement uses TRBV20-1 and TRBJ1-6; D is uncertain. CDR3 length equals 16 residues. CDR1 and CDR2 from the germline V gene are DFQATT and SNEGSKA (reference sequence). V was clipped by 1 base and J by 8 bases, with 18 bases between them. CDR3 in amino acids: CSARGLNLRYDSPLHF. For the CDR3, the DNA is TGCAGTGCTAGAGGGTTGAACCTCCGGTACGATTCACCCCTCCACTTT.

This clonotype appeared a few times. V gene TRBV30 combines with J gene TRBJ2-6; D ambiguous. Germline V gene lookup returns CDR1 GTSNPN and CDR2 SVGIG (reference sequence). Between the trimmed V and J ends, which lost 7 bases and 4 bases, there was a span of 11 bases. The CDR3 runs to 13 residues. CDR3 nucleotide sequence: TGTGCCTTGACCTTAAGAGGGGCCAACGTCCTGACTTTC. Protein: CALTLRGANVLTF.

This clonotype was detected many times. This rearrangement joins TRBV28 to TRBJ2-7; perhaps D is TRBD1 or TRBD2 (6 bases each). Trimming stripped 7 bases from V and 0 bases from J, with 16 bases between. The germline CDR1 and CDR2 sequences are MDHEN and SYDVKM. The CDR3 has 15 amino acids. CDR3 DNA sequence: TGTGCCAGCATGCCTTGGGGGGCAAGCTCCTACGAGCAGTACTTC. Translation gives CASMPWGASSYEQYF.

This clonotype was counted at least ten times. This chain joins TRBV18 and TRBJ1-2; maybe TRBD1 (5 bases). The CDR3 extends over 13 amino acids. Germline assignment: CDR1 KGHSH and CDR2 LQKENI. Trimming shortened V by 2 bases and J by 7 bases, and 11 bases separated the two germline ends. CDR3: CASSPIGDAGYTF. CDR3 in DNA: TGTGCCAGCTCACCAATCGGGGACGCTGGCTACACCTTC.

The chain has TRBV2 and TRBJ2-2; no firm D call. Germline V gene data show CDR1 as SNHLY and CDR2 as FYNNEI. V was trimmed by 3 bases and J by 2 bases, leaving 13 bases between them. The CDR3 loop spans 16 amino acids. DNA of the CDR3: TGTGCCAGCAGTGACGTTGGTAGGGCCAACACCGGGGAGCTGTTTTTT. It encodes CASSDVGRANTGELFF. The variable domain in full, completed from reference TRBV2 and TRBJ2-2, reads EPEVTQTPSHQVTQMGQEVILRCVPISNHLYFYWYRQILGQKVEFLVSFYNNEISEKSEIFDDQFSVERPDGSNFTLKIRSTKLEDSAMYFCASSDVGRANTGELFFGEGSRLTVL.

This clonotype occurred many times. The chain couples TRBV18 to TRBJ2-4; tentatively, D is TRBD1 (6 bases). The CDR3 covers 18 residues. CDR1 and CDR2 from the germline V gene are KGHSH and LQKENI. Trimming took off 2 bases at V and 0 bases at J, with 17 bases between the two ends. The CDR3 DNA is TGTGCCAGCTCACCAATCGGGTTATACAGGGAAGCCAAAAACATTCAGTACTTC. Residues: CASSPIGLYREAKNIQYF.

The CDR3: CASSILSASSYNEQYF. Written as DNA, the CDR3 is TGTGCCAGTAGTATTCTTAGCGCAAGCTCCTACAATGAGCAGTACTTC. This chain joins TRBV19 and TRBJ2-5; D perhaps matches TRBD2 (5 bases). The CDR3 has 16 residues. The germline V and J ends were trimmed by 3 bases and 11 bases, with 25 bases remaining between them. The germline V gene encodes CDR1 LNHDA and CDR2 SQIVND (reference sequence). The full variable domain, in which reference TRBV19 and TRBJ2-5 provide the parts outside the CDR3, is DGGITQSPKYLFRKEGQNVTLSCEQNLNHDAMYWYRQDPGQGLRLIYYSQIVNDFQKGDIAEGYSVSREKKESFPLTVTSAQKNPTAFYLCASSILSASSYNEQYFGPGTRLLVL.

This clonotype was counted ten times or more. This sequence joins TRBV20-1 and TRBJ2-1; D is uncertain. Germline V gene sequence: CDR1 DFQATT, CDR2 SNEGSKA (reference sequence). CDR3 length: 12 amino acids. V shed 1 base and J shed 9 bases, with 10 bases lying between them. The CDR3 is CSARGKIGEQFF. For the CDR3, the DNA is TGCAGTGCTAGAGGCAAAATCGGTGAGCAGTTCTTC.

A note on this clonotype: A single base is all that separates this from a far larger clone, so a read error is likely. The chain carries TRBV11-2 and TRBJ2-3; either TRBD1 or TRBD2 may fit D (5 bases each). The V end was cut by 5 bases, the J end by 0 bases, with 9 bases between. CDR3 length equals 14 residues. Per germline, CDR1 SGHAT and CDR2 FQNNGV. CDR3 DNA: TGTGCCAGCAGCCGGGACGGGAGCACAGATACGCAGTATTTT. Its translation: CASSRDGSTDTQYF.

The rearrangement links TRBV3-1 to TRBJ2-3; TRBD2 matches at 7 bases. The junction had 5 bases not matched to a gene; V was cut back by 0 bases and J by 2 bases. The length of the CDR3 is 16 residues. CDR1 and CDR2 from the germline V gene are LGHDT and YNNKEL (reference sequence). The CDR3 loop reads CASSQDWGGDTDTQYF. CDR3 DNA sequence: TGTGCCAGCAGCCAAGATTGGGGGGGGGACACAGATACGCAGTATTTT.

This sequence joins TRBV10-3 and TRBJ2-3, with D uncertain. Germline lookup yields CDR1 ENHRY and CDR2 SYGVKD. CDR3 length equals 13 residues. V lost 7 bases, J lost 2 bases, and 10 bases lay in between. The CDR3 sequence is CAITAIHTDTQYF. CDR3 sequence (DNA): TGTGCCATCACCGCGATACACACAGATACGCAGTATTTT.

This clonotype was counted ten times or more. The chain couples TRBV28 to TRBJ2-7, with 7 bases that match TRBD2. CDR1 is MDHEN, CDR2 SYDVKM, per germline. The CDR3 runs 13 residues. Germline trimming cut 3 bases from V and 5 bases from J; bases unmatched to any gene: 4. The CDR3 loop reads CASSFAGANEQYF. The CDR3 DNA is TGTGCCAGCAGTTTCGCGGGAGCGAACGAGCAGTACTTC.

This clonotype has only a few counts. The missing conserved phenylalanine or tryptophan at the end of this CDR3 makes a read error likely. V and J are TRBV5-1 and TRBJ1-1; D call uncertain. CDR1 and CDR2 (germline): SGHRS, YFSETQ. This CDR3 is 13 amino acids long. V gave up 0 bases and J gave up 3 bases, with 6 bases separating them. CDR3 in DNA: TGCGCCAGCAGCTTGGGGGGTGACACTGAAGCTTTCCTT. Translating it yields CASSLGGDTEAFL.

The CDR3 DNA is TGTGCCAGCAGCGCTCAGACAGGGGGGAACTATGGCTACACCTTC. Its translation is CASSAQTGGNYGYTF. The chain couples TRBV14 to TRBJ1-2; TRBD1 agrees at 9 bases. V was pared by 5 bases and J by 2 bases, with 6 bases of the junction left unmatched. Looked up from germline, CDR1 is SGHDN and CDR2 is FVKESK. This CDR3 has 15 residues.

As concerns this clonotype: A clone one base away is much larger, so this may be a read error. Without the conserved terminal phenylalanine or tryptophan, this CDR3 likely stems from a read error. The V call is TRBV28, the J call TRBJ2-1; 11 positions match TRBD1. The V gene end was trimmed by 7 bases and the J gene end by 1 base; junction bases not matched to a gene: 9. Germline lookup yields CDR1 MDHEN and CDR2 SYDVKM. This CDR3 has 17 amino acids. For the CDR3, the DNA is TGTGCCAGCACCGGGACAGGGGGACCCGGGTCCTACAATGAGCAGTTCCTC. This encodes CASTGTGGPGSYNEQFL.

This clonotype was seen more than once but under ten times. The chain uses TRBV7-9 and TRBJ1-1; a weak D match, TRBD1 (5 bases). V lost 3 bases, J lost 9 bases, and 17 bases lay in between. Germline V gene lookup returns CDR1 SEHNR and CDR2 FQNEAQ (reference sequence). The CDR3 has 14 residues. The CDR3 bases are TGTGCCAGCAGCTTGAGGGCTGGGGCAGAAAAAGCTTTCTTT. This translates into CASSLRAGAEKAFF. The full variable domain, completed using reference TRBV7-9 and TRBJ1-1, is DTGVSQNPRHKITKRGQNVTFRCDPISEHNRLYWYRQTLGQGPEFLTYFQNEAQLEKSRLLSDRFSAERPKGSFSTLEIQRTEQGDSAMYLCASSLRAGAEKAFFGQGTRLTVV.

In this sample, this clonotype turned up many times. The chain employs TRBV12-3 or TRBV12-4 and TRBJ1-1, with D hard to call. V was clipped by 5 bases and J by 6 bases, with 16 bases between them. This CDR3 spans 14 amino acids. Here the CDR3 DNA reads TGTGCCAGCAGTCCAGACCGATCCTGGGCTGAAGCTTTCTTT. Its protein product is CASSPDRSWAEAFF.

This clonotype was observed many times. This rearrangement joins TRBV27 to TRBJ2-7, with D possibly being TRBD1 or TRBD2 (5 bases each). CDR3 length equals 13 residues. Per germline, CDR1 MNHEY and CDR2 SMNVEV (reference sequence). Trimming removed 7 bases from V and 2 bases from J, with 12 bases in between. CDR3 bases: TGTGCCAGCAAGGGACGCCCAACCTACGAGCAGTACTTC. It codes for CASKGRPTYEQYF.

This clonotype was found a few times. The genes are TRBV4-1 and TRBJ2-7; D ambiguous. Trimming cost V 5 bases and J 3 bases, with 11 bases left between them. The CDR3 consists of 13 residues. Germline CDR1 and CDR2: MGHRA and YSYEKL. For the CDR3, the DNA is TGCGCCAGCAGCGGGGTAAATTTCTACGAGCAGTACTTC. Amino acid sequence: CASSGVNFYEQYF.

This clonotype occurred many times. This sequence joins TRBV13 and TRBJ1-6; D remains unclear. Germline V gives CDR1 PRHDT, CDR2 FYEKMQ (reference sequence). With 0 bases removed from V and 5 bases from J, the gap between germline ends came to 17 bases. The CDR3 is 18 residues long. DNA of the CDR3: TGTGCCAGCAGCTTAGGCCCTCTTCGACGGAGCAATAATTCACCCCTCCACTTT. The encoded protein is CASSLGPLRRSNNSPLHF.

This clonotype has ten or more counts. The chain carries TRBV2 and TRBJ2-1, with D unclear. Germline V CDR1 and CDR2: SNHLY, FYNNEI. This CDR3 region has 14 residues. The V end was cut by 2 bases, the J end by 0 bases, with 5 bases between. The CDR3 nucleotides are TGTGCCAGCAGTGAATCGCGCTCCTACAATGAGCAGTTCTTC. This codes for CASSESRSYNEQFF.

This clonotype has only one observation. The chain uses TRBV12-3 or TRBV12-4 and TRBJ2-2; a possible D gene is TRBD2 (6 bases). With 5 bases removed from V and 3 bases from J, the gap between germline ends came to 13 bases. The CDR3 spans 15 residues. The CDR3 sequence: CASSPLAAHTGELFF. The CDR3 nucleotides read TGTGCCAGCAGTCCTTTAGCGGCCCACACCGGGGAGCTGTTTTTT.

This clonotype was detected a few times. The rearrangement uses TRBV9 and TRBJ2-2, with D perhaps matching TRBD2 (6 bases). Trimming took off 2 bases at V and 6 bases at J, with 23 bases between the two ends. CDR3 length: 18 amino acids. The germline gives CDR1 SGDLS, CDR2 YYNGEE. The CDR3 is CASSVNAGGAGRAGELFF. In DNA, the CDR3 is TGTGCCAGCAGCGTGAATGCCGGCGGGGCAGGCCGAGCCGGGGAGCTGTTTTTT.

This chain connects TRBV14 to TRBJ2-5; D gene uncertain. Germline lookup yields CDR1 SGHDN and CDR2 FVKESK. V was clipped by 0 bases and J by 4 bases, with 6 bases between them. The CDR3 covers 13 residues. CDR3 in DNA: TGTGCCAGCAGCCAAGACCTATCAGAGACCCAGTACTTC. It translates to CASSQDLSETQYF.

Points on this clonotype: This may stem from a read error, because a much larger clone lies one nucleotide away. The chain joins TRBV10-3 to TRBJ2-7, with D uncertain. The length of the CDR3 is 11 residues. Germline lookup yields CDR1 ENHRY and CDR2 SYGVKD. Here the CDR3 reads CAIGDNYEQCF. CDR3 DNA sequence: TGTGCCATCGGTGACAACTACGAGCAGTGCTTC.

This clonotype was recorded at least ten times. The chain combines TRBV27 with TRBJ2-1; TRBD1 agrees at 8 bases. The J call could be wrong; TRBJ2-5 is a better fit for the DNA end. This CDR3 has 14 residues. Germline CDR1 is MNHEY and CDR2 is SMNVEV (reference sequence). The CDR3 is CASSQTGGLETQYF. CDR3 in DNA: TGTGCCAGCAGCCAAACAGGGGGGCTAGAGACCCAGTACTTC.

This clonotype came up many times. V gene TRBV5-1 combines with J gene TRBJ1-4, with 7 bases identical to TRBD1. Germline V gives CDR1 SGHRS, CDR2 YFSETQ. V shed 2 bases, J shed 4 bases, and the junction held 8 bases outside the gene matches. The CDR3 runs 16 residues. CDR3 region: CASSFEGGSLNEKLFF. CDR3 sequence (DNA): TGCGCCAGCAGCTTCGAAGGGGGCAGTCTTAATGAAAAACTGTTTTTT.

This clonotype was recorded a few times. The chain has TRBV27 and TRBJ2-7; D is unresolved. The germline V gene encodes CDR1 MNHEY and CDR2 SMNVEV (reference sequence). This CDR3 spans 11 amino acids. V lost 8 bases and J 0 bases, leaving 5 bases between the germline ends. The CDR3 loop reads CASGYSYEQYF. DNA of the CDR3: TGTGCCAGCGGATACTCCTACGAGCAGTACTTC.